A single sample is the source of the 12 T cell receptor beta chains below, sequenced in a study of blood T cell repertoires in COVID-19. The data were produced by immunoSEQ multiplex PCR, yet TCRdb's version contains in-frame clones alone and is incomplete. The data hold about 170,000 clones, with about 83% observed a single time. The sequencing sample was made of peripheral blood. Receptors were obtained from an elderly woman with acute or convalescent COVID-19.

This clone was counted a single time. The chain uses TRBV4-1 and TRBJ1-4; D perhaps matches TRBD1 (6 bases). CDR1 MGHRA and CDR2 YSYEKL come from the germline V gene. The CDR3 length is 15 residues. Trimming pared 2 bases from V and 6 bases from J, leaving 13 bases between. CDR3 DNA sequence: TGCGCCAGCAGCCAAACAGGGTTTTTGTATGAAAAACTGTTTTTT. This sequence encodes CASSQTGFLYEKLFF.

The chain is built from TRBV7-9 and TRBJ2-7, with TRBD1 identical over 7 bases. V was pared by 0 bases and J by 7 bases, with 3 bases of the junction left unmatched. Germline CDR1 is SEHNR and CDR2 is FQNEAQ (reference sequence). CDR3 size: 13 residues. CDR3 nucleotides: TGTGCCAGCAGCTTAGCGCCGACAGGGGAGCAGTACTTC. It encodes CASSLAPTGEQYF.

This chain joins TRBV3-1 (or the pseudogene TRBV3-2) and TRBJ2-5; D not resolved. The CDR3 totals 13 residues. The V end was cut by 3 bases, the J end by 2 bases, with 7 bases between. CDR1 is LGHDT, CDR2 YNNKEL, per germline (reference sequence). Here the CDR3 DNA reads TGTGCCAGCAGCCACAACTGGCAAGAGACCCAGTACTTC. Translating it yields CASSHNWQETQYF.

V and J are TRBV28 and TRBJ2-5; D may be TRBD2 (5 bases). The CDR3 runs 12 residues. Germline V gene lookup returns CDR1 MDHEN and CDR2 SYDVKM. The V and J ends lost 7 bases and 1 base respectively, with 7 bases between them. In DNA form, the CDR3 reads TGTGCCAGCACGGGGTTCCAAGAGACCCAGTACTTC. Translation: CASTGFQETQYF.

The chain employs TRBV11-2 and TRBJ1-1; D ambiguous. V lost 5 bases, J lost 0 bases, and 13 bases lay in between. There are 15 residues in the CDR3. Per germline, CDR1 SGHAT and CDR2 FQNNGV. The CDR3 coding sequence is TGTGCCAGCAGCCCGCGGGCGAACTTGAACACTGAAGCTTTCTTT. As protein: CASSPRANLNTEAFF.

This clone came up once. The sample holds other DNA sequences that translate to the same CDR3. V and J are TRBV7-9 and TRBJ2-1; TRBD1 aligns across 8 bases. There are 15 residues in the CDR3. J lost 4 bases, V lost 2 bases, and 4 bases had no gene match. Germline loops: CDR1 SEHNR, CDR2 FQNEAQ (reference sequence). CDR3 amino acids: CASSLPGGSYNEQFF. The CDR3 bases are TGTGCCAGCAGCTTACCAGGGGGCTCTTACAATGAGCAGTTCTTC. Drawing the rest from reference TRBV7-9 and TRBJ2-1, the complete variable domain is DTGVSQNPRHKITKRGQNVTFRCDPISEHNRLYWYRQTLGQGPEFLTYFQNEAQLEKSRLLSDRFSAERPKGSFSTLEIQRTEQGDSAMYLCASSLPGGSYNEQFFGPGTRLTVL.

The gene calls are TRBV9 and TRBJ2-3; TRBD2 matches 9 bases. The CDR3 length is 17 residues. V was clipped by 4 bases and J by 4 bases; unmatched bases: 13. Germline CDR1 and CDR2: SGDLS and YYNGEE. The DNA for the CDR3 is TGTGCCAGCAGCCGCCGCCCTAGCGGGGATATGGCAGATACGCAGTATTTT. It encodes CASSRRPSGDMADTQYF.

This chain uses TRBV6-5 with TRBJ2-3; possible D gene TRBD2, 6 bases. The CDR3 is 16 amino acids. Germline CDR1 MNHEY, CDR2 SVGAGI. The V end lost 2 bases, the J end lost 1 base, and 13 bases lay between the germline ends. The CDR3 spells CASSYKLAGGTDTQYF. CDR3 in DNA: TGTGCCAGCAGTTACAAACTAGCCGGGGGCACAGATACGCAGTATTTT.

This chain uses TRBV6-4 with TRBJ1-1; D is uncertain. The CDR3 covers 12 residues. CDR1 and CDR2 from the germline V gene are MRHNA and SNTAGT. V dropped 2 bases and J dropped 8 bases, with 9 bases sitting between them. The CDR3 bases are TGTGCCAGCAGTGACGGCGGGAGGGAAGCTTTCTTT. Translation gives CASSDGGREAFF.

V and J are TRBV5-6 and TRBJ1-1, with 11 nucleotides matching TRBD1. The CDR3 has 13 residues. V was pared by 4 bases and J by 7 bases, with 3 bases of the junction left unmatched. Germline V gene data show CDR1 as SGHDT and CDR2 as YYEEEE. This CDR3 is CASSRTGGNEAFF. CDR3 in DNA: TGTGCCAGCAGCCGGACAGGGGGCAATGAAGCTTTCTTT.

The chain combines TRBV10-3 with TRBJ2-3; 11 bases are a match to TRBD2. J was trimmed by 5 bases and V by 7 bases; bases with no gene match: 11. The CDR3 spans 16 residues. Germline assignment: CDR1 ENHRY and CDR2 SYGVKD. Written as DNA, the CDR3 is TGTGCCATCAAGGCCCTTAGCGGGGGGGCCGAAGATACGCAGTATTTT. This translates into CAIKALSGGAEDTQYF.

J is TRBJ2-1 and V is TRBV18; a possible D gene is TRBD2 (5 bases). V lost 1 base, J lost 8 bases, and 6 bases lay in between. CDR1 and CDR2 (germline): KGHSH, LQKENI. The CDR3 covers 12 residues. As DNA, the CDR3 is TGTGCCAGCTCACCACTTAGCGATGAGCAGTTCTTC. Translating gives CASSPLSDEQFF.